This T cell receptor (beta chain) was recovered during a study of control samples from healthy donors and cancer patients (dated by TCRdb to the early 2020s). This clone was seen a few times. Which antigen it targets is not known. No much larger clone is present one base from it, and per-base qualities are unavailable. V is clipped by 5 bases and J by 5 bases, and the sequence between their germline boundaries is 13 bases long. The germline V gene provides CDR1 SGHNT and CDR2 YENEEA. From the cysteine up to the phenylalanine, the CDR3 has a length of 13 residues. The entry retains the CDR3 DNA only, 39 bases that are in frame from base 1. Library creation used the immunoSEQ multiplex PCR assay. Imported from immuneACCESS, the table was reduced by TCRdb to in-frame sequences with V and J called. These copies leave out some clones; in studies compared against another copy, an unresolved V gene accounts for under half, and the cause of the remainder is not known. This sample is represented by about 3,000 clones; about 77% of them were singletons. The top ten clones comprise about 30% of the sample.

This sequence was found in a male donor with melanoma. The chain uses TRBV11-3 and TRBJ2-7, and perhaps TRBD2 as D gene, on 6 matching bases. Sequencing was done on a sample of formalin-fixed, paraffin-embedded tissue. Read as DNA, the sequence is TGTGCCAGCAGCCCAAGACTAGTAGACGAGCAGTACTTC. Its amino acids are CASSPRLVDEQYF.